Described below is a single T cell receptor beta chain sequence and its context. The data belong to a study of blood T cell repertoires in COVID-19. For the study at large: Acute and convalescent COVID-19 samples came from the United States, Italy and Spain. Nucleic acid was either cDNA or gDNA, and it came from T cells, B-cell-depleted T cells, or PBMCs.

The germline gives CDR1 MNHNY, CDR2 SVGAGI (reference sequence). The CDR3 extends over 16 amino acids. Trimming removed 5 bases from V and 1 base from J, with 17 bases in between. Original data processing: Amplification of reference gene primers provided the estimated nucleated cell counts. The protocol was immunoSEQ multiplex PCR, while the TCRdb copy is restricted to in-frame clones and leaves out a portion. The D gene and trimming were derived from the DNA, and the V and J assignments and clone size from that table. This sample has about 160,000 clones, with over 80% found just once. Material for sequencing was peripheral blood. This clonotype originated in a woman aged 55-70 years with acute or convalescent COVID-19. The chain combines TRBV6-6 with TRBJ1-1, with D tentatively TRBD1 (5 bases). The CDR3 DNA is TGTGCCAGCAGTCGAACCACAGGATTTCCGAACACTGAAGCTTTCTTT. Protein product: CASSRTTGFPNTEAFF.